This T cell receptor (beta chain) was recovered during a study of blood T cell repertoires in COVID-19 (TCRdb year 2020). About the full investigation: Collaborator samples came from the United States, Italy and Spain and covered acute and convalescent phases of COVID-19. The prospective study material was composed of cDNA or gDNA derived from T cells, B-cell-depleted T cells, or PBMCs. Subjects who had been exposed to COVID-19, were actively infected with it, or had recovered from it provided the deeply sampled blood TCRbeta repertoires that made up the dataset. The repertoires were released in a freely available public database intended as a resource for research on the immune response to SARS-CoV-2. Samples came from the ongoing ImmuneRACE study (first 160 participants) plus 1,254 subjects from 6 global collaborators. Nearly every sample came with metadata listing a de-identified subject ID, COVID-19 status, age in years and sex. Where available, HLA class I and class II types were obtained from metadata supplied by the sample provider rather than from assay-based typing. What the study reported, not specific to this receptor: The quantity of clinical and demographic metadata differed by source and by participant and was supplied without curation.

The collaborating institutions used their own protocols to collect whole blood in K2EDTA tubes. For TCRbeta analysis, collaborator samples were shipped as frozen whole blood, as isolated PBMCs, or as DNA extracted from either sample type. Points on this clone: No antigen is known for it. Within one base of it there is no much larger clone, and no base qualities were kept.

The immunoSEQ Assay, a bias-controlled multiplex PCR, was used to amplify TCRbeta CDR3 regions from genomic DNA. Under the source paper's analysis protocol: Within the assay, amplification of reference gene primers was used to estimate how many nucleated cells each sample contained. Sequence reads were collapsed and filtered to measure the absolute abundance of every unique TCRbeta CDR3 rearrangement. Productive Simpson clonality was computed per sample as the square root of Simpson's diversity index over productive rearrangements. The clones in this table, taken by TCRdb from immuneACCESS, are in-frame only. Not every clone is retained; where verified, under half of the shortfall comes from an unresolved V gene, and the cause of the rest is unknown. V and J calls and clone size are as listed in that table; D and trimming were resolved from the DNA. The sample profile shows 270,000 or so clones; 86% of them were found once. Around 2.9% of the sample comes from the top ten.

The receptor's source is a woman between 25 and 40 years old with active or convalescent COVID-19. Input material: peripheral blood.

The CDR3 protein: CASRQGVTNEKLFF. The bases read TGTGCCAGCCGACAGGGAGTCACTAATGAAAAACTGTTTTTT. The sequence links TRBV19 to TRBJ1-4; 7 of the junction bases match TRBD1. Germline trimming: 9 bases from V, 2 bases from J; junction bases outside gene matches: 6. Including cysteine and phenylalanine, the CDR3 has 14 amino acids. Only the CDR3 part of the read is kept: 42 bases, read in frame from the first base. Based on the germline V gene (reference sequence), the CDR1 and CDR2 sequences are LNHDA and SQIVND.